This section outlines one T cell receptor beta chain sequence together with its context. This clonotype showed up just a few times. The antigen it recognizes is unknown. Base qualities are not recorded, but no much larger clone differs from it by a single base. This specimen comes from a study of T-cell reconstitution after alpha-beta-depleted transplantation in children (dated by TCRdb to about 2016). At the level of the whole study: Using TCR repertoire profiling, the study followed T-cell immune reconstitution in a quantitative way in children after TCRalphabeta/CD19-depleted allogeneic hematopoietic cell transplantation.

Taken from cysteine to phenylalanine, the CDR3 has 15 residues. Only the CDR3 DNA stays, 45 bases, in frame from base 1. At the junction V is shortened by 5 bases and J by 3 bases; bases outside the gene matches: 8. CDR1 PRHDT and CDR2 FYEKMQ were looked up in the germline V gene (reference sequence). Library construction relied on PCR. Sequencing used an Illumina HiSeq 2500. TCR library preparation used molecular barcoding, with unique molecular identifiers applied to normalize quantification of the TCRbeta repertoire. TCRdb trimmed the raw reads at Q25, called clones with MiXCR and kept productive beta chains. Identical CDR3 proteins give one entry, which carries the most common genes and DNA. A total of roughly 300,000 distinct CDR3 sequences appear in this sample, around 9.6% of them only once. The biggest ten clones account for around 10% of the sample.

Specimen: PBMCs from the stem cell graft donor, collected from the stem cell graft. The V and J genes are TRBV13 and TRBJ2-7, with 9 bases aligning to TRBD1. This sequence originates from a human donor who donated a stem cell graft to a child with SCID. The nucleotide sequence is given as TGTGCCAGCAGCCAAACCGGGACAGGGATCTACGAGCAGTACTTC. Its translation is CASSQTGTGIYEQYF.